A single sample gave rise to the 31 T cell receptor beta chains below, sequenced in a study of T cells in localized non-small cell lung cancer. TCRdb keeps only in-frame clones here, not all; method: immunoSEQ multiplex PCR. The table includes roughly 26,000 clones, roughly 80% detected once. This material consisted of peripheral blood, taken before any cancer treatment. The source of these receptors is a man between 40 and 75 years old with stage III squamous cell lung carcinoma.

The chain links TRBV18 to TRBJ1-3; 10 bases fit TRBD1. V gave up 3 bases and J gave up 0 bases; unmatched junction bases: 8. The CDR3 sequence is 18 residues long. Germline loops: CDR1 KGHSH, CDR2 LQKENI. CDR3 bases: TGTGCCAGCTCACCTAGATCGGGACAGGGGAGCTCTGGAAACACCATATATTTT. It yields the protein CASSPRSGQGSSGNTIYF.

The rearrangement joins TRBV5-4 to TRBJ1-1; D is ambiguous. The ends were cut back, 0 bases at V and 5 bases at J, with 2 bases in the middle. This CDR3 spans 11 amino acids. CDR1 is SGHNT, CDR2 YYREEE, per germline (reference sequence). The CDR3 DNA reads as TGTGCCAGCAGCTTGGGGACTGAAGCTTTCTTT. Translation gives CASSLGTEAFF.

The V and J genes are TRBV28 and TRBJ2-3; D remains unclear. The ends were cut back, 6 bases at V and 0 bases at J, with 7 bases in the middle. Germline-derived CDR1 and CDR2 are MDHEN and SYDVKM. The CDR3 totals 13 residues. CDR3 DNA sequence: TGTGCCAGCAGACGCTTTAGCACAGATACGCAGTATTTT. Its protein product is CASRRFSTDTQYF.

The chain couples TRBV6-1 to TRBJ1-5, with D unresolved. Germline lookup yields CDR1 MNHNS and CDR2 SASEGT. The CDR3 length is 13 residues. With 3 bases removed from V and 9 bases from J, the gap between germline ends came to 12 bases. CDR3 in DNA: TGTGCCAGCAGTGACATCGGCGATCGGCCCCAGCATTTT. Translation gives CASSDIGDRPQHF.

The rearrangement links TRBV5-4 to TRBJ2-2; tentative D call: TRBD2 (6 bases). Trimming left V 4 bases short and J 1 base short, with 8 bases between. The CDR3 length is 14 residues. CDR1 SGHNT and CDR2 YYREEE come from the germline V gene (reference sequence). CDR3 in DNA: TGTGCCAGCAGCCCCGGGGGGAACACCGGGGAGCTGTTTTTT. Protein sequence: CASSPGGNTGELFF.

J is TRBJ1-4 and V is TRBV7-6, with D uncertain. This CDR3 has 14 amino acids. V was trimmed by 2 bases and J by 5 bases, leaving 9 bases between them. Germline V CDR1 and CDR2: SGHVS, FNYEAQ. The CDR3 here is CASSLRGANEKLFF. The CDR3 DNA is TGTGCCAGCAGCTTACGAGGAGCCAATGAAAAACTGTTTTTT.

The rearrangement joins TRBV6-5 to TRBJ1-1; perhaps TRBD1 as D (6 bases). Germline CDR1 MNHEY, CDR2 SVGAGI. This CDR3 region has 13 residues. The V end was cut by 6 bases, the J end by 1 base, with 9 bases between. The chain's CDR3 is CASRRDTNTEAFF. Here the CDR3 DNA reads TGTGCCAGCAGACGGGACACGAACACTGAAGCTTTCTTT.

This clone has only a few counts. V usage is TRBV6-5 and J usage is TRBJ1-2; tentative D call: TRBD1 (5 bases). V was cut by 7 bases and J by 8 bases, with 20 bases left in between. The CDR3 is 14 amino acids. The germline V gene has CDR1 MNHEY and CDR2 SVGAGI. The CDR3 DNA reads TGTGCCAGCACTCCGGGAGGGGATTGTCGGGGCTACACCTTC. Translating gives CASTPGGDCRGYTF.

The chain links TRBV12-5 to TRBJ1-2, with D possibly TRBD1 on 5 matching bases. V lost 3 bases and J lost 3, with 14 bases in between. Germline CDR1 is LGHNT and CDR2 is FRNRAP. This CDR3 is built from 15 residues. The CDR3 DNA sequence: TGTGCTAGTGGTTTCGATTGGGGGGTCGACTATGGCTACACCTTC. It encodes CASGFDWGVDYGYTF.

The chain is built from TRBV5-1 and TRBJ2-6; D possibly corresponds to TRBD1 (5 bases). The CDR3 contains 15 residues. Germline assignment: CDR1 SGHRS and CDR2 YFSETQ. The V and J ends lost 0 bases and 4 bases respectively, with 8 bases between them. The CDR3 sequence: CASSLEDTGANVLTF. For the CDR3, the DNA is TGCGCCAGCAGCTTGGAGGACACCGGGGCCAACGTCCTGACTTTC.

This rearrangement joins TRBV9 to TRBJ2-7; no clear D gene. Trimming took 0 bases from V and 5 from J, leaving 3 bases between them. Germline V gene lookup returns CDR1 SGDLS and CDR2 YYNGEE. The CDR3 length is 11 residues. The CDR3 bases are TGTGCCAGCAGCGTAGGGGACGAGCAGTACTTC. It yields the protein CASSVGDEQYF.

The chain carries TRBV13 and TRBJ1-1, with D possibly matching TRBD1 (5 bases). CDR3 length equals 15 residues. With 1 base removed from V and 1 base from J, the gap between germline ends came to 10 bases. The germline V gene encodes CDR1 PRHDT and CDR2 FYEKMQ (reference sequence). The CDR3 loop reads CASSLDPTANTEAFF. The CDR3 DNA sequence: TGTGCCAGCAGCTTAGACCCGACAGCGAACACTGAAGCTTTCTTT.

The chain has TRBV11-2 and TRBJ2-5; 10 bases match TRBD1. CDR3 size: 14 residues. Germline CDR1 is SGHAT and CDR2 is FQNNGV. The junction had 4 bases not matched to a gene; V was cut back by 5 bases and J by 4 bases. CDR3 in amino acids: CASSKDRGLETQYF. Here the CDR3 DNA reads TGTGCCAGCAGCAAAGACAGGGGGCTAGAGACCCAGTACTTC.

The chain couples TRBV7-6 to TRBJ2-1; 8 bases are a match to TRBD2. The CDR3 sequence is 15 residues long. Unmatched junction bases numbered 6, after V lost 3 bases and J lost 5 bases. The germline gives CDR1 SGHVS, CDR2 FNYEAQ. The CDR3 DNA is TGTGCCAGCAGCTTTACAGCGGGAGTCGACAATGAGCAGTTCTTC. Its translation: CASSFTAGVDNEQFF.

This chain connects TRBV5-4 to TRBJ1-1; D unclear. This CDR3 spans 13 amino acids. Trimming left V 2 bases short and J 4 bases short, with 9 bases between. CDR1 SGHNT and CDR2 YYREEE come from the germline V gene (reference sequence). The CDR3 bases are TGTGCCAGCAGCTTCTTTGGGGTCACTGAAGCTTTCTTT. Protein product: CASSFFGVTEAFF.

The rearrangement uses TRBV12-5 and TRBJ2-3, with 7 bases lining up with TRBD2. This CDR3 is 15 amino acids long. Germline-derived CDR1 and CDR2 are LGHNT and FRNRAP. V shed 2 bases and J 2 bases; nucleotides not matched to a gene: 4. The CDR3 sequence: CASGLSTSVTDTQYF. CDR3 DNA sequence: TGTGCTAGTGGTTTGTCCACTAGCGTCACAGATACGCAGTATTTT.

The chain recombines TRBV5-6 with TRBJ2-1, with TRBD2 matching 13 bases. V lost 7 bases to trimming and J lost 6 bases; unmatched junction nucleotides: 1. The CDR3 contains 13 residues. The germline V gene encodes CDR1 SGHDT and CDR2 YYEEEE. CDR3 sequence reads: CASGLAGVNEQFF. DNA for the CDR3: TGTGCCAGCGGACTAGCGGGAGTCAATGAGCAGTTCTTC. Looking up the rest from reference TRBV5-6 and TRBJ2-1 gives the full variable domain: DAGVTQSPTHLIKTRGQQVTLRCSPKSGHDTVSWYQQALGQGPQFIFQYYEEEERQRGNFPDRFSGHQFPNYSSELNVNALLLGDSALYLCASGLAGVNEQFFGPGTRLTVL.

The V gene is TRBV19, the J gene TRBJ2-1; D gene unclear. Germline assignment: CDR1 LNHDA and CDR2 SQIVND (reference sequence). The CDR3 totals 15 residues. V shed 7 bases and J shed 0 bases, with 13 bases lying between them. The CDR3 DNA follows: TGTGCCAGTAAGGTGACTGCTAGCTCCTACAATGAGCAGTTCTTC. Its protein is CASKVTASSYNEQFF.

This chain connects TRBV9 to TRBJ1-2; D is unresolved. V shed 3 bases and J shed 0 bases, with 12 bases lying between them. CDR3 length: 15 residues. The V gene's germline CDR1 is SGDLS and CDR2 YYNGEE. CDR3 residues: CASSEEISPNYGYTF. Here the CDR3 DNA reads TGTGCCAGCAGCGAAGAGATTTCCCCTAACTATGGCTACACCTTC.

This chain connects TRBV13 to TRBJ2-1, with unresolved D. The germline V and J ends were trimmed by 5 bases and 10 bases, with 15 bases remaining between them. The CDR3 loop spans 13 amino acids. CDR1 is PRHDT, CDR2 FYEKMQ, per germline (reference sequence). CDR3 in DNA: TGTGCCAGCAGCCCCGAAAGGTTGTGGGAGCAGTTCTTC. This gives the protein CASSPERLWEQFF.

Only a few counts were recorded for this clone. The chain employs TRBV7-8 and TRBJ2-2; either TRBD1 or TRBD2 may fit D (5 bases each). Between the trimmed V and J ends, which lost 2 bases and 4 bases, there was a span of 11 bases. This CDR3 contains 15 residues. From germline, CDR1 is SGHVS and CDR2 FQNEAQ. The chain's CDR3 is CASSLYQGPTGELFF. The CDR3 DNA reads as TGTGCCAGCAGCTTATATCAGGGACCCACCGGGGAGCTGTTTTTT.

This rearrangement joins TRBV30 to TRBJ2-3, with D uncertain. CDR3 length: 12 amino acids. V shed 0 bases and J shed 3 bases, with 4 bases lying between them. Germline V gene data show CDR1 as GTSNPN and CDR2 as SVGIG (reference sequence). The CDR3 loop is CAWSVPTDTQYF. The DNA of the CDR3 is TGTGCCTGGAGTGTACCGACAGATACGCAGTATTTT.

This chain uses TRBV27 with TRBJ2-4, with TRBD1 matching 7 bases. The CDR3 contains 13 residues. The germline CDR1 and CDR2 sequences are MNHEY and SMNVEV (reference sequence). V gave up 4 bases and J gave up 10 bases; unmatched junction bases: 7. The CDR3 coding sequence is TGTGCCAGCAGTTCCCCGACAGGGAATATTCAGTACTTC. Protein: CASSSPTGNIQYF.

CDR3 DNA sequence: TGTGCCAGCAGTTCCCCCGCCGACAGGCTCTACGAGCAGTACGTC. Amino acids: CASSSPADRLYEQYV. This rearrangement joins TRBV6-5 to TRBJ2-7; TRBD1 is a possible D gene (6 bases). The V gene lost 4 bases and the J gene lost 3 bases, with 16 bases spanning the gap. This CDR3 is built from 15 residues. Germline assignment: CDR1 MNHEY and CDR2 SVGAGI.

V usage is TRBV5-4 and J usage is TRBJ2-7; D not certain. V lost 4 bases, J lost 4 bases, and 15 bases lay in between. Germline V lookup: CDR1 SGHNT, CDR2 YYREEE (reference sequence). This CDR3 contains 14 residues. The chain's CDR3 is CASSPDLQRYEQYF. The CDR3 DNA reads TGTGCCAGCAGCCCCGACCTTCAGAGGTACGAGCAGTACTTC.

There are a few counts of this clone. The V call is TRBV6-1, the J call TRBJ2-3, with D tentatively TRBD2 (5 bases). Per the germline V gene, CDR1 is MNHNS and CDR2 is SASEGT. The V gene lost 8 bases and the J gene lost 1 base, with 7 bases spanning the gap. This CDR3 has 12 residues. CDR3 amino acids: CASGERTDTQYF. CDR3 nucleotide sequence: TGTGCCAGCGGGGAGCGCACAGATACGCAGTATTTT.

The genes are TRBV9 and TRBJ1-4; TRBD1 matches at 9 bases. Germline V gene data show CDR1 as SGDLS and CDR2 as YYNGEE. J was trimmed by 6 bases and V by 0 bases; bases with no gene match: 3. The CDR3 is made up of 15 amino acids. This CDR3 is CASSVGTGVYEKLFF. CDR3 coding DNA: TGTGCCAGCAGCGTAGGGACAGGGGTATATGAAAAACTGTTTTTT. Drawing the rest from reference TRBV9 and TRBJ1-4, the complete variable domain is DSGVTQTPKHLITATGQRVTLRCSPRSGDLSVYWYQQSLDQGLQFLIQYYNGEERAKGNILERFSAQQFPDLHSELNLSSLELGDSALYFCASSVGTGVYEKLFFGSGTQLSVL.

The CDR3 here is CASTRDSDQETQYF. CDR3 bases: TGTGCCAGCACCCGAGACTCCGACCAAGAGACCCAGTACTTC. This sequence joins TRBV6-1 and TRBJ2-5; D not certain. The germline V and J ends were trimmed by 7 bases and 0 bases, with 12 bases remaining between them. Germline V gene lookup returns CDR1 MNHNS and CDR2 SASEGT. There are 14 residues in the CDR3.

This clone occurred a few times. The chain links TRBV5-3 to TRBJ2-7; D is unclear. TRBV5-3 is treated as an ORF (open reading frame) with a function not yet certain. CDR3 length equals 13 residues. V lost 0 bases, J lost 3 bases, and 7 bases lay in between. The CDR3 loop reads CARSLGRFYEQYV. For the CDR3, the DNA is TGTGCCAGAAGCTTGGGTCGGTTCTACGAGCAGTACGTC.

The rearrangement uses TRBV5-5 and TRBJ2-2; 8 nucleotides match TRBD1. Germline trimming cut 5 bases from V and 4 bases from J; bases unmatched to any gene: 1. Germline V gene sequence: CDR1 SGHKS, CDR2 YYEKEE (reference sequence). This CDR3 region has 13 residues. DNA for the CDR3: TGTGCCAGCAGTACAGGGGGCACCGGGGAGCTGTTTTTT. As protein: CASSTGGTGELFF.

V usage is TRBV19 and J usage is TRBJ2-2; D unclear. Per germline, CDR1 LNHDA and CDR2 SQIVND (reference sequence). V lost 6 bases and J lost 3, with 8 bases in between. The CDR3 spans 13 residues. CDR3 coding DNA: TGTGCCAGTAGCCTTCCTCACACCGGGGAGCTGTTTTTT. This codes for CASSLPHTGELFF.